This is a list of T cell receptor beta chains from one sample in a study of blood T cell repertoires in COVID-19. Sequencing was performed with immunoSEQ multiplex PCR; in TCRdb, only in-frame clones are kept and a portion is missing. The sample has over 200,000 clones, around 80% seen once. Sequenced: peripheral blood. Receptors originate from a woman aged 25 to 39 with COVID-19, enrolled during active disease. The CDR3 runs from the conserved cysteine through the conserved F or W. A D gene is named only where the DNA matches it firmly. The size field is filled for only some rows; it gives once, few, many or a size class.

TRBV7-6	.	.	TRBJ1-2	CASSLRDPRLYGYTF	TGTGCCAGCAGCTTACGGGATCCCCGGCTCTATGGCTACACCTTC
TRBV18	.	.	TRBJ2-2	CASSPSRNANTGELFF	TGTGCCAGCTCACCCTCGAGAAACGCGAACACCGGGGAGCTGTTTTTT
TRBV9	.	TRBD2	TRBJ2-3	CASSPTQRGNTDTQYF	TGTGCCAGCAGCCCCACGCAGCGGGGAAACACAGATACGCAGTATTTT
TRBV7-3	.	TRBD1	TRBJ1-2	CASSPRGQDPNYGYTF	TGTGCCAGCAGCCCCCGAGGACAGGACCCGAACTATGGCTACACCTTC
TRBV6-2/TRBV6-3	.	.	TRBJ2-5	CASSWASRETQYF	TGTGCCAGCAGTTGGGCATCCAGGGAGACCCAGTACTTC
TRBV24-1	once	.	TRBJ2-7	CATSEGDQATTQYF	TGTGCCACCAGTGAGGGAGACCAAGCTACGACGCAGTACTTC
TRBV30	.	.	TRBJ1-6	CAWSQNSPLHF	TGTGCCTGGAGTCAAAATTCACCCCTCCACTTT
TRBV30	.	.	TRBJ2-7	CAWSVSSYEQYF	TGTGCCTGGAGTGTGAGCTCCTACGAGCAGTACTTC
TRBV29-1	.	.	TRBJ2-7	CSVQGQGSFEQYF	TGCAGCGTCCAAGGGCAGGGAAGTTTCGAGCAGTACTTC
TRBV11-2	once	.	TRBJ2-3	CASSLDAGATQYF	TGTGCCAGCAGCTTAGACGCTGGGGCTACGCAGTATTTT
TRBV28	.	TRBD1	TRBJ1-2	CASRIQGQALTGYTF	TGTGCCAGCAGGATACAGGGACAGGCTTTAACTGGCTACACCTTC
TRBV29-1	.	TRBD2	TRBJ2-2	CSVRTSGGTGELFF	TGCAGCGTTCGGACTAGCGGGGGAACCGGGGAGCTGTTTTTT
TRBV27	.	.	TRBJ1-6	CASSLVDRNNSPLHF	TGTGCCAGCAGTTTAGTGGACAGAAATAATTCACCCCTCCACTTT
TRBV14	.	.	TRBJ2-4	CAGQSGGLAKNIQYF	TGTGCCGGCCAATCGGGGGGCTTAGCCAAAAACATTCAGTACTTC
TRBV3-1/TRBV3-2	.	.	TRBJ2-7	CASSQGTSSYEQYF	TGTGCCAGCAGCCAAGGAACTAGCTCCTACGAGCAGTACTTC
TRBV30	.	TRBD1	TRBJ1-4	CAWSVQFPRAGGEKLFF	TGTGCCTGGAGTGTACAATTCCCCCGTGCAGGGGGGGAAAAACTGTTTTTT
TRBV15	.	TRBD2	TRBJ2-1	CATSRVGTSGRGSNEQFF	TGTGCCACCAGCAGAGTAGGGACTAGCGGGAGGGGATCCAATGAGCAGTTCTTC
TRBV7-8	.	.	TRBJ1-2	CASSLRQDLNYGYTF	TGTGCCAGCAGCTTAAGGCAGGATCTAAACTATGGCTACACCTTC
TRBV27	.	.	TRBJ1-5	CASSHGGRSQPQHF	TGTGCCAGCAGCCACGGGGGACGGAGTCAGCCCCAGCATTTT
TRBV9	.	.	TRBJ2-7	CASSVSRQSYEQYF	TGTGCCAGCAGCGTGTCTAGACAGTCCTACGAGCAGTACTTC
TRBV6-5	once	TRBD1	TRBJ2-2	CASSEAPGGTGELFF	TGTGCCAGCAGCGAGGCGCCAGGGGGTACCGGGGAGCTGTTTTTT
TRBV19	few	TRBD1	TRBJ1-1	CASSKGQRNTEAFF	TGTGCCAGTAGTAAGGGACAGCGCAACACTGAAGCTTTCTTT
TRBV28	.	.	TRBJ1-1	CASRDIFNTEAFF	TGTGCCAGCAGGGACATTTTCAACACTGAAGCTTTCTTT
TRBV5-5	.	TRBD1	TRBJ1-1	CASSPADRGVYTEAFF	TGTGCCAGCAGCCCCGCGGACAGGGGGGTGTACACTGAAGCTTTCTTT
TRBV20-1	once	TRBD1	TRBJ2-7	CSASRAGGYYEQYF	TGCAGTGCTAGTCGGGCAGGGGGCTACTACGAGCAGTACTTC
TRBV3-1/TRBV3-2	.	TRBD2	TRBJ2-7	CASSHSGSPYEQYF	TGTGCCAGCAGCCATAGCGGGAGTCCCTACGAGCAGTACTTC
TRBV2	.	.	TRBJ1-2	CASSDRGKLNYGYTF	TGTGCCAGCAGTGATCGGGGGAAACTCAACTATGGCTACACCTTC
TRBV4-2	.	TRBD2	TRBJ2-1	CASSPTSGRLFDEQFF	TGTGCCAGCAGCCCGACTAGCGGGAGATTGTTCGATGAGCAGTTCTTC
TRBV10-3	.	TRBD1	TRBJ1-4	CAISDPSGQTNEKLFF	TGTGCCATCAGTGACCCCTCGGGACAGACTAATGAAAAACTGTTTTTT
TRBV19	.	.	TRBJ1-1	CASSIISRPASEAFF	TGTGCCAGTAGTATTATCTCCAGGCCAGCCTCTGAAGCTTTCTTT
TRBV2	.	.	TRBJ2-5	CASSRTNGETQYF	TGTGCCAGCAGTCGGACTAACGGAGAGACCCAGTACTTC
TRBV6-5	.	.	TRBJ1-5	CASIFGRGGQPQHF	TGTGCCAGCATTTTTGGGAGGGGAGGTCAGCCCCAGCATTTT
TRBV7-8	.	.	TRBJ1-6	CASSLLSGPARSPLHF	TGTGCCAGCAGCTTATTAAGCGGCCCGGCTCGCTCACCCCTCCACTTT
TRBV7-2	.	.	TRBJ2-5	CASSLLGLRRGRETQYF	TGTGCCAGCAGCTTATTGGGTCTGAGGAGGGGGCGGGAGACCCAGTACTTC